Following are 21 T cell receptor beta chains from one sample sequenced in a study of T cells in women clearing cervical HPV infection. Repertoires were generated with immunoSEQ multiplex PCR, while TCRdb's copy carries only in-frame clones and drops some. This sample's table has tens of thousands of clones. The sample consisted of blood buffy coat. All receptors derive from a woman aged 18-70 years with a cervical HPV16 infection that either progressed to CIN3+ or cleared (not recorded which).

Of note for this clone: The junction departs from germline at one end; a sequencing error may be responsible. The sequenced fragment ends 3 residues before the CDR3 boundary, so the rest is inferred from the germline J gene. The chain combines TRBV4-2 with TRBJ1-3; D remains unclear. Looked up from germline, CDR1 is LGHNA and CDR2 is YNFKEQ. This CDR3 spans 16 amino acids. CDR3 in amino acids: CASSQEFRSSGNTIYF. Incomplete CDR3 DNA: TGCGCCAGCAGCCAAGAATTCAGGTCCTCTGGAAACACC.

Regarding this clone: The read halts 3 residues ahead of the CDR3 end, with the missing end drawn from the germline J gene. This chain links TRBV12-3 or TRBV12-4 with TRBJ2-7, with 7 nucleotides matching TRBD2. V was clipped by 6 bases and J by 0 bases; unmatched bases: 5. This CDR3 has 14 amino acids. Here the CDR3 reads CASRRAGPSYEQYF. The DNA read from the CDR3 is TGTGCCAGCAGGAGAGCGGGACCCTCCTACGAG.

With regard to this clone: The CDR3 goes on 3 residues after the read ends, and that part is filled in from the germline J gene. This chain uses TRBV11-3 with TRBJ1-1; D uncertain. V gave up 5 bases and J gave up 3 bases, with 13 bases separating them. The CDR3 has 14 residues. Per germline, CDR1 SGHNT and CDR2 YENEEA. CDR3 DNA, as far as it was read: TGTGCCAGCAGCCACTCTCCTCAGGACACTGAA. This encodes CASSHSPQDTE. The whole CDR3 region reads CASSHSPQDTEAFF.

As regards this clone: The read finishes 3 residues shy of the CDR3 end, and the germline J gene is used to complete it. The chain carries TRBV20-1 and TRBJ2-5; TRBD2 matches at 9 bases. CDR3 length: 14 amino acids. CDR1 is DFQATT, CDR2 SNEGSKA, per germline (reference sequence). V lost 4 bases, J lost 5 bases, and 8 bases stayed unmatched. The covered CDR3 bases are TGCAGTGCTATACGTGGCGGGGGGGCGGAGACC. Protein sequence: CSAIRGGGAET. In full, the CDR3 is CSAIRGGGAETQYF.

Notes on this clone: Sequencing ends 3 residues short of the CDR3 end; the germline J gene provides the rest. The chain uses TRBV19 and TRBJ2-3, with TRBD2 matching 9 bases. Losses at the gene ends were 4 bases for V and 1 base for J; bases not matched to a gene: 3. The CDR3 is 15 residues long. The germline V gene encodes CDR1 LNHDA and CDR2 SQIVND (reference sequence). CDR3 DNA (partial): TGTGCCAGTAGTAGAAGCGGGGGGCGCACAGATACG. This translates into CASSRSGGRTDT. The whole CDR3 region reads CASSRSGGRTDTQYF.

As regards this clone: From the germline J gene comes the end of the CDR3, since the read stops 3 residues before it. V is TRBV18 and J is TRBJ1-1; 7 bases match TRBD1. The CDR3 has 15 amino acids. J gave up 0 bases and V 3 bases, and 4 bases lay outside the gene matches. CDR1 and CDR2 from the germline V gene are KGHSH and LQKENI. The CDR3 DNA, read in part, is TGTGCCAGCTCACCTCGTGACAGGGTGAACACTGAA. Encoded protein: CASSPRDRVNTE. The full CDR3 reads CASSPRDRVNTEAFF.

Comment on this clone: The CDR3 is cut off 3 residues early in the read; its end comes from the germline J gene. The chain combines TRBV19 with TRBJ1-2, with D possibly being TRBD1 (5 bases). V was pared by 1 base and J by 4 bases, with 7 bases between. This CDR3 spans 13 amino acids. The germline gives CDR1 LNHDA, CDR2 SQIVND (reference sequence). CDR3 in amino acids: CASSIADSYGYTF. The DNA read from the CDR3 is TGTGCCAGTAGTATAGCAGACAGCTATGGC.

Concerning this clone itself: With the read ending 3 residues before the CDR3 end, the germline J gene is used to fill in that end. This chain joins TRBV12-3 or TRBV12-4 and TRBJ2-7; 10 bases fit TRBD1. The CDR3 extends over 15 amino acids. With 2 bases clipped from V and 2 bases from J, the junction kept 3 bases outside the gene matches. CDR3 region: CASSLSGTGAYEQYF. The sequenced part of the CDR3 DNA is TGTGCCAGCAGTTTAAGTGGGACAGGGGCCTACGAG.

On this clone itself: The CDR3 extends 3 residues past the end of the read, so its final part is completed from the germline J gene. The J gene is TRBJ1-5, the V gene TRBV29-1; a weak D match, TRBD1 (5 bases). The CDR3 is 15 amino acids. CDR1 and CDR2 (germline): SQVTM, ANQGSEA. Trimming removed 4 bases from V and 1 base from J, with 14 bases in between. CDR3 region: CSVVIGAVSNQPQHF. CDR3 DNA, as far as it was read: TGCAGCGTTGTTATAGGGGCGGTGAGCAATCAGCCC.

Concerning this clone itself: At one end the junction does not follow the germline gene, possibly because of a read error. The read is 3 residues too short to cover the CDR3 end, so that end is filled in from the germline J gene. The V gene is TRBV7-8, the J gene TRBJ1-4; the match to TRBD1 covers 8 bases. The germline gives CDR1 SGHVS, CDR2 FQNEAQ. The length of the CDR3 is 14 residues. The sequenced CDR3 bases are TGTGCCAGCAGCCGGTACAGGGGGGATGAGAAA. It translates to CASSRYRGDEK. The CDR3 in full is CASSRYRGDEKLFF.

Regarding this clone: With the read ending 3 residues before the CDR3 end, the germline J gene is used to fill in that end. V is TRBV5-1 and J is TRBJ2-3; D gene uncertain. Trimming shortened V by 2 bases and J by 0 bases, and 7 bases separated the two germline ends. CDR1 and CDR2 (germline): SGHRS, YFSETQ. This CDR3 region has 14 residues. The sequenced CDR3 bases are TGCGCCAGCAGCTTCGAACGGAGCACAGATACG. It is translated as CASSFERSTDT. The full CDR3 protein reads CASSFERSTDTQYF. The full variable domain, rest sourced from reference TRBV5-1 and TRBJ2-3, is KAGVTQTPRYLIKTRGQQVTLSCSPISGHRSVSWYQQTPGQGLQFLFEYFSETQRNKGNFPGRFSGRQFSNSRSEMNVSTLELGDSALYLCASSFERSTDTQYFGPGTRLTVL.

With respect to this clone: The read comes to an end 3 residues before the CDR3 does, leaving the germline J gene to fill in the end. The chain combines TRBV20-1 with TRBJ2-3; 12 bases align to TRBD2. J lost 5 bases, V lost 1 base, and 4 bases had no gene match. The V gene's germline CDR1 is DFQATT and CDR2 SNEGSKA (reference sequence). This CDR3 has 15 residues. The CDR3 region is CSARVSSGRGDTQYF. The part of the CDR3 DNA that was read is TGCAGTGCTAGAGTATCTAGCGGGAGGGGAGATACG.

Concerning this clone itself: The sequenced fragment ends 3 residues before the CDR3 boundary, so the rest is inferred from the germline J gene. The chain joins TRBV28 to TRBJ2-7; D ambiguous. Trimming left V 3 bases short and J 1 base short, with 10 bases between. CDR3 length: 14 amino acids. Germline-derived CDR1 and CDR2 are MDHEN and SYDVKM. The part of the CDR3 DNA that was read is TGTGCCAGCAGTTTTAGGGCCCTATCCTACGAG. Its translation: CASSFRALSYE. The full CDR3 reads CASSFRALSYEQYF.

As for this clone: With the read ending 3 residues before the CDR3 end, the germline J gene is used to fill in that end. The V gene is TRBV7-7, the J gene TRBJ2-1, with D perhaps matching TRBD2 (7 bases). The V and J ends lost 2 bases and 6 bases respectively, with 14 bases between them. Germline values: CDR1 SSHAT, CDR2 FNYEAQ (reference sequence). The CDR3 has 15 residues. The CDR3 here is CASSLLAGALNEQFF. The DNA read from the CDR3 is TGTGCCAGCAGCTTACTGGCGGGGGCCCTCAATGAG.

As concerns this clone: The missing CDR3 end, 3 residues past where the read stops, is filled in from the germline J gene. This sequence joins TRBV12-3 or TRBV12-4 and TRBJ1-2; D perhaps matches TRBD1 (6 bases). The CDR3 extends over 13 amino acids. CDR3 protein: CASSLALGGGYTF. Partial CDR3 DNA: TGTGCCAGCAGTTTAGCGCTAGGGGGAGGC.

Note on this clone: The read ends 3 residues early relative to the CDR3; the germline J gene fills the gap. The V call is TRBV7-6, the J call TRBJ2-2, with TRBD2 matching 11 bases. The J segment lost 7 bases and the V segment lost 8 bases, leaving 3 bases of the junction unmatched. The CDR3 spans 13 residues. Germline V gene sequence: CDR1 SGHVS, CDR2 FNYEAQ. The sequenced CDR3 bases are TGTGCCAGCGTCCTAGCGGGAGGCGGGGAG. It codes for CASVLAGGGE. The complete CDR3 sequence is CASVLAGGGELFF.

The CDR3 spells CASLEWQGFSGNTIYF. The part of the CDR3 DNA that was read is TGTGCCAGCCTAGAGTGGCAGGGTTTCTCTGGAAACACC. The chain couples TRBV2 to TRBJ1-3; the D gene is possibly TRBD1 (5 bases). Read coverage stops 3 residues before the CDR3 terminus; the germline J gene supplies the remainder. There are 16 residues in the CDR3. Germline values: CDR1 SNHLY, CDR2 FYNNEI. V dropped 8 bases and J dropped 0 bases, with 17 bases sitting between them.

Of note for this clone: The read falls 3 residues short of the CDR3 end, and the missing part is taken from the germline J gene. The chain couples TRBV9 to TRBJ2-1, with 9 bases fitting TRBD2. After removal of 0 bases from V and 4 bases from J, the junction contained 5 bases not matched to a gene. Germline V gives CDR1 SGDLS, CDR2 YYNGEE. The CDR3 consists of 16 residues. The CDR3 bases that were read are TGTGCCAGCAGCGTAGTGCGAGCGGGGGGTTACAATGAG. As protein: CASSVVRAGGYNE. The CDR3, in full, reads CASSVVRAGGYNEQFF.

The DNA read from the CDR3 is TGCAGTGCTGGCCCCGCCGACAGAGGTAACTATGGC. Translating it yields CSAGPADRGNYG. The CDR3 in full is CSAGPADRGNYGYTF. This chain joins TRBV20-1 and TRBJ1-2; tentative D call: TRBD1 (5 bases). The missing CDR3 end, 3 residues past where the read stops, is filled in from the germline J gene. Trimming pared 5 bases from V and 1 base from J, leaving 17 bases between. The germline V gene encodes CDR1 DFQATT and CDR2 SNEGSKA (reference sequence). There are 15 residues in the CDR3.

About this clone itself: The CDR3 end is not reached by the read, which stops 3 residues before it; the germline J gene fills it in. V usage is TRBV5-1 and J usage is TRBJ1-1; D remains unclear. Germline loops: CDR1 SGHRS, CDR2 YFSETQ. The CDR3 is made up of 12 amino acids. With 5 bases removed from V and 4 bases from J, the gap between germline ends came to 9 bases. CDR3 DNA (partial): TGCGCCAGCAGGGGCGATGGCACTGAA. Translated, it gives CASRGDGTE. The whole CDR3 region reads CASRGDGTEAFF.

Of note for this clone: The read terminates 3 residues ahead of where the CDR3 ends, so the germline J gene completes it. This sequence joins TRBV10-3 and TRBJ2-7; TRBD2 matches at 10 bases. The germline V gene encodes CDR1 ENHRY and CDR2 SYGVKD. This CDR3 is 15 amino acids long. The junction had 3 bases not matched to a gene; V was cut back by 3 bases and J by 1 base. The CDR3 reads CAISEEGLASYEQYF. Incomplete CDR3 DNA: TGTGCCATCAGTGAAGAGGGACTAGCGTCCTACGAG.